The T cell receptor (beta chain) described here comes from a study of T cells in Graves' hyperthyroidism and ophthalmopathy. This clonotype was observed many times. After removal of 3 bases from V and 2 bases from J, the junction contained 7 bases not matched to a gene. This CDR3 is built from 17 residues. The germline V gene has CDR1 SGHAT and CDR2 FQNNGV. RNA transcripts were the template for amplifying TCR beta CDR3 regions. Primed by the HTBI set, a first-round RT-PCR was run on the TCR CDR3. MiXCR, applied by TCRdb to the multiplex PCR reads, yields one record per CDR3 protein. This repertoire shows some 560,000 distinct CDR3 sequences, about 14% found once; its top ten account for about 15%.

This chain connects TRBV11-2 to TRBJ2-3; 11 bases agree with TRBD2. This TCR came from a woman between 40 and 50 years old with Graves' hyperthyroidism. Sequences were obtained from blood. The CDR3 is CASSLSLLAGDTDTQYF. CDR3 nucleotide sequence: TGTGCCAGCAGCTTGTCTTTACTAGCGGGAGACACAGATACGCAGTATTTT.